One and the same sample provided the 9 T cell receptor beta chains below, sequenced in a study of blood T cell repertoires in COVID-19. Using immunoSEQ multiplex PCR, the repertoire was profiled, and TCRdb retains in-frame clones only, with some absent. This table holds some 150,000 clones, around 86% found once. The sample was peripheral blood. The source is a man in his 70s with acute or convalescent COVID-19.

This sequence joins TRBV7-3 and TRBJ2-1; 13 bases agree with TRBD2. CDR1 and CDR2 from the germline V gene are SGHTA and FQGTGA. Trimming removed 4 bases from V and 8 bases from J; junction bases left unmatched: 5. This CDR3 region has 15 residues. CDR3 sequence: CASSSLAGGQDEQFF. The CDR3 DNA follows: TGTGCCAGCAGCTCACTAGCGGGAGGGCAGGATGAGCAGTTCTTC. Supplemented by reference TRBV7-3 and TRBJ2-1, the full variable domain reads GAGVSQTPSNKVTEKGKYVELRCDPISGHTALYWYRQSLGQGPEFLIYFQGTGAADDSGLPNDRFFAVRPEGSVSTLKIQRTERGDSAVYLCASSSLAGGQDEQFFGPGTRLTVL.

The rearrangement links TRBV27 to TRBJ1-2, with 7 nucleotides matching TRBD1. V shed 4 bases, J shed 8 bases, and the junction held 10 bases outside the gene matches. The germline CDR1 and CDR2 sequences are MNHEY and SMNVEV (reference sequence). This CDR3 spans 14 amino acids. The DNA of the CDR3 is TGTGCCAGCAGTTCCTACTCGACAGGGCACGGCTACACCTTC. It codes for CASSSYSTGHGYTF.

The chain employs TRBV5-1 and TRBJ2-5; unclear D gene. The V and J ends lost 3 bases and 2 bases respectively, with 8 bases between them. Per the germline V gene, CDR1 is SGHRS and CDR2 is YFSETQ. The CDR3 is 13 amino acids. The CDR3 loop is CASSWKRQETQYF. CDR3 sequence (DNA): TGCGCCAGCAGCTGGAAGCGACAAGAGACCCAGTACTTC.

This sequence joins TRBV6-5 and TRBJ1-4, with D unclear. CDR3 size: 14 residues. Trimming pared 6 bases from V and 1 base from J, leaving 9 bases between. Per the germline V gene, CDR1 is MNHEY and CDR2 is SVGAGI. The CDR3 coding sequence is TGTGCCAGCAGCGCCAGAAGAACTAATGAAAAACTGTTTTTT. Protein: CASSARRTNEKLFF.

The V call is TRBV5-5, the J call TRBJ2-1; 9 bases line up with TRBD2. Germline CDR1 SGHKS, CDR2 YYEKEE (reference sequence). J lost 1 base, V lost 4 bases, and 6 bases had no gene match. This CDR3 has 16 amino acids. CDR3 sequence: CASSVISGGSYNEQFF. The CDR3, as DNA: TGTGCCAGCAGCGTAATTAGCGGGGGTTCCTACAATGAGCAGTTCTTC.

J is TRBJ2-5 and V is TRBV28; the D is unclear. Germline CDR1 and CDR2: MDHEN and SYDVKM. Trimming pared 1 base from V and 5 bases from J, leaving 5 bases between. The CDR3 covers 12 residues. Written as DNA, the CDR3 is TGTGCCAGCAGTTTATCGCGTGAGACCCAGTACTTC. Protein: CASSLSRETQYF.

The V and J genes are TRBV6-6 and TRBJ2-3; the match to TRBD2 covers 15 bases. The CDR3 loop spans 16 amino acids. Germline loops: CDR1 MNHNY, CDR2 SVGAGI (reference sequence). Trimming removed 4 bases from V and 3 bases from J; junction bases left unmatched: 2. Written as DNA, the CDR3 is TGTGCCAGCAGTTTCGGGACTAGCGGGAGGACAGATACGCAGTATTTT. This gives the protein CASSFGTSGRTDTQYF.

The chain employs TRBV6-2 or TRBV6-3 and TRBJ2-3; D perhaps matches TRBD2 (6 bases). Germline CDR1 and CDR2: MNHEY and SVGEGT. With 1 base removed from V and 1 base from J, the gap between germline ends came to 9 bases. There are 15 residues in the CDR3. The CDR3 DNA follows: TGTGCCAGCAGTTACTGGAGGGGCGGCACAGATACGCAGTATTTT. This translates into CASSYWRGGTDTQYF.

The chain is built from TRBV5-4 and TRBJ2-7; 14 nucleotides align to TRBD2. The junction had 1 base not matched to a gene; V was cut back by 0 bases and J by 2 bases. CDR1 and CDR2 from the germline V gene are SGHNT and YYREEE (reference sequence). This CDR3 has 16 amino acids. As DNA, the CDR3 is TGTGCCAGCAGCTTGGGGGGACTAGCGGGAGCCTACGAGCAGTACTTC. Its protein product is CASSLGGLAGAYEQYF.